The rows below give T cell receptor beta chains drawn from one sample of a study of T cell responses to AZD1222 COVID-19 vaccine. Profiled with immunoSEQ multiplex PCR; TCRdb holds only in-frame clones, not every one. The sample yields about 160,000 clones, nearly 90% seen once. The sample here was peripheral blood, taken on day 0 of AZD1222 vaccination. The receptors shown here come from an adult in good health. CDR3s include the opening cysteine and the closing phenylalanine or tryptophan. The D gene is left open where the match is weak. The size of a clone is reported for some rows only, either as once, few or many, or as a class for expanded clones.

TRBV19	.	TRBJ1-4	.	TGTGCCAGTACCTCCGGATCGAGGGACTATAATGAAAAACTGTTTTTT	CASTSGSRDYNEKLFF
TRBV30	TRBD1	TRBJ1-5	.	TGTGCCTGGGAAAGGACAGGGGCTTCGGGGCAGCCCCAGCATTTT	CAWERTGASGQPQHF
TRBV5-6	TRBD2	TRBJ2-1	.	TGTGCCAGCAGCTCCGCCGGTAGCGGGGGTTACAATGAGCAGTTCTTC	CASSSAGSGGYNEQFF
TRBV6-6	.	TRBJ1-1	.	TGTGCCAGCAGTTACTCCAATCGCTTGAACACTGAAGCTTTCTTT	CASSYSNRLNTEAFF
TRBV7-2	TRBD1	TRBJ2-1	.	TGTGCCAGCAGCCTTCGACAGGGAAACAATGAGCAGTTCTTC	CASSLRQGNNEQFF
TRBV5-1	.	TRBJ1-4	.	TGCGCCAGCAGCGAGGAAGGGTGGAGAAGAGAAAAACTGTTTTTT	CASSEEGWRREKLFF
TRBV5-5	TRBD2	TRBJ2-7	.	TGTGCCAGCAGCTTGGGTGCGGGAGCTCGGGGCGAGCAGTACTTC	CASSLGAGARGEQYF
TRBV6-1	.	TRBJ1-4	.	TGTGCCAGCAGTGAACGAGAAAATGAAAAACTGTTTTTT	CASSERENEKLFF
TRBV11-1	.	TRBJ2-1	.	TGTGCCAGCAGCTTTGAGGACTATTTTAACAATGAGCAGTTCTTC	CASSFEDYFNNEQFF
TRBV2	.	TRBJ1-2	.	TGTGCCAGCATGAGCAGAACTAACTATGGCTACACCTTC	CASMSRTNYGYTF
TRBV18	.	TRBJ1-3	.	TGTGCCAGCTCACCACCGGGCGGGGCTGGAAACACCATATATTTT	CASSPPGGAGNTIYF
TRBV10-2	.	TRBJ2-1	once	TGCGCCAGCAGTATAAGACTGCCAAGCGACAATGAGCAGTTCTTC	CASSIRLPSDNEQFF
TRBV28	.	TRBJ1-4	.	TGTGCCAGCAGTCTAGGCACAGTTTCTAATGAAAAACTGTTTTTT	CASSLGTVSNEKLFF
TRBV11-2	.	TRBJ1-3	.	TGTGCCAGCAGCCATTCTGGAAACACCATATATTTT	CASSHSGNTIYF
TRBV5-1	TRBD2	TRBJ2-5	.	TGCGCCAGCAGCGCTGGACTAGCGGGAGGGGGAATCCAAGAGACCCAGTACTTC	CASSAGLAGGGIQETQYF
TRBV9	.	TRBJ1-6	.	TGTGCCAGCAGCGTAGATTTCCATATGGGGGAAAATTCACCCCTCCACTTT	CASSVDFHMGENSPLHF
TRBV28	.	TRBJ1-1	.	TGTGCCAGCAGTTTAAGGGGCAGGGAGGCTGAAGCTTTCTTT	CASSLRGREAEAFF
TRBV10-1	.	TRBJ2-3	.	TGCGCCAGCAGTCGGTTATCTAGCACAGATACGCAGTATTTT	CASSRLSSTDTQYF
TRBV30	.	TRBJ1-1	.	TGTGCCTGGAGTTCCCCGAACAGGGAGGGTACTGAAGCTTTCTTT	CAWSSPNREGTEAFF
TRBV4-3	.	TRBJ2-3	.	TGCGCCAGCAGCCAAGAAGGCCAGGGAAGCACAGATACGCAGTATTTT	CASSQEGQGSTDTQYF
TRBV4-1	TRBD2	TRBJ2-3	.	TGCGCCAGCAGCCGGACTAGTACCACAGATACGCAGTATTTT	CASSRTSTTDTQYF
TRBV28	.	TRBJ1-3	.	TGTGCCAGCAGTTTAGTAGGCTCAGGTTCTGGAAACACCATATATTTT	CASSLVGSGSGNTIYF
TRBV27	TRBD2	TRBJ2-7	.	TGTGCCAGCAGAGGACTAGCGGGCGCCTACGAGCAGTACTTC	CASRGLAGAYEQYF
TRBV11-2	.	TRBJ1-1	.	TGTGCCAGCAGCTCGACCAGGGGAAGTACTGAAGCTTTCTTT	CASSSTRGSTEAFF
TRBV4-3	.	TRBJ2-7	.	TGCGCCAGCAGCCAAGATCAGGGGGGATACATAGCCTACGAGCAGTACTTC	CASSQDQGGYIAYEQYF
TRBV21-1	.	TRBJ1-2	.	TGTGCCAGCAGTCGATTGTCCCCGGGCTATGGCTACACCTTC	CASSRLSPGYGYTF
TRBV28	.	TRBJ1-2	.	TGTGCCAGCAGTCGGGACCGTTTGTCCTATGGCTACACCTTC	CASSRDRLSYGYTF
TRBV4-1	.	TRBJ1-1	medium-sized	TGCGCCAGCAGCCAAGGCCCCCCCGCGGGAAGTCGTGAAGCTTTCTTT	CASSQGPPAGSREAFF
TRBV28	TRBD1	TRBJ1-2	once	TGTGCCAGCAGAGACAGGGGGCCCAACTATGGCTACACCTTC	CASRDRGPNYGYTF
TRBV7-9	.	TRBJ1-1	.	TGTGCCAGCCTCCGGGGGCTCTCTGAAGCTTTCTTT	CASLRGLSEAFF
TRBV7-3	.	TRBJ2-3	.	TGTGCCAGCAGCAAAACAGGGCCAGATACGCAGTATTTT	CASSKTGPDTQYF
TRBV7-2	TRBD2	TRBJ2-7	.	TGTGCCAGCAGCTTGGGACTAGCGGGAGCTCGGGAGCAGTACTTC	CASSLGLAGAREQYF
TRBV19	.	TRBJ1-3	.	TGTGCCAGTAGTACTCGGGCGTCAGGGAACACCATATATTTT	CASSTRASGNTIYF
TRBV12-3/TRBV12-4	.	TRBJ1-1	.	TGTGCCAGCGTAAGAGATACTAACACTGAAGCTTTCTTT	CASVRDTNTEAFF
TRBV15	.	TRBJ2-6	.	TGTGCCACCAGCAGATCGGGTGACTTCTCTGGGGCCAACGTCCTGACTTTC	CATSRSGDFSGANVLTF
TRBV12-3/TRBV12-4	.	TRBJ1-1	.	TGTGCCAGCAGTTTTGGGGCGAACACTGAAGCTTTCTTT	CASSFGANTEAFF
TRBV2	.	TRBJ1-5	.	TGTGCCAGCAGTGAAGGGACAGTTAGCAATCAGCCCCAGCATTTT	CASSEGTVSNQPQHF
TRBV5-1	TRBD1	TRBJ2-7	.	TGCGCCAGCAGCCCACGAGACAGGGGGCTGAGCGAGCAGTACTTC	CASSPRDRGLSEQYF
TRBV5-1	TRBD1	TRBJ2-1	.	TGCGCCAGCAGCTTGACTGGGGGACAGGGTGAGCAGTTCTTC	CASSLTGGQGEQFF
TRBV4-2	TRBD2	TRBJ2-7	.	TGTGCCAGCAGCCAAGATGAAAGCGGGGGATATTTCCCCTACGAGCAGTACTTC	CASSQDESGGYFPYEQYF